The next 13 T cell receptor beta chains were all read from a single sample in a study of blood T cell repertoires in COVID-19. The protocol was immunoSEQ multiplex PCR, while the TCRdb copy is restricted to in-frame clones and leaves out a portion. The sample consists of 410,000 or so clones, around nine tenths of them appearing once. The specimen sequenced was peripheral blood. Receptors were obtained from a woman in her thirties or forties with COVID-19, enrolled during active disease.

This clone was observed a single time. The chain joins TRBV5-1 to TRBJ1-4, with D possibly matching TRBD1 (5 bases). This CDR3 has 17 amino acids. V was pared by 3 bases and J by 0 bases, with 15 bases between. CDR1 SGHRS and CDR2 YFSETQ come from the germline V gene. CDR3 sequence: CASSSQGSVATNEKLFF. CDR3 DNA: TGCGCCAGCAGCTCTCAGGGCAGTGTTGCAACTAATGAAAAACTGTTTTTT.

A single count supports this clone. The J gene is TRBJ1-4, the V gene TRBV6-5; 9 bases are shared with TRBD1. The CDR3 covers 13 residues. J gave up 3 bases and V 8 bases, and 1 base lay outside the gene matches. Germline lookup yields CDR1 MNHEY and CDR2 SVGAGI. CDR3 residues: CASRTGANEKLFF. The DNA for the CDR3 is TGTGCCAGCCGGACAGGGGCTAATGAAAAACTGTTTTTT.

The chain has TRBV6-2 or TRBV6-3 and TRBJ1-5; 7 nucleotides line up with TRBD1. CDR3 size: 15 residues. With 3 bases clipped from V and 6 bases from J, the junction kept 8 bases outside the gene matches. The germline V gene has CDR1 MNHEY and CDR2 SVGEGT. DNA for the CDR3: TGTGCCAGCAGTTATAATATACAGGGGAGTCAGCCCCAGCATTTT. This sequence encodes CASSYNIQGSQPQHF.

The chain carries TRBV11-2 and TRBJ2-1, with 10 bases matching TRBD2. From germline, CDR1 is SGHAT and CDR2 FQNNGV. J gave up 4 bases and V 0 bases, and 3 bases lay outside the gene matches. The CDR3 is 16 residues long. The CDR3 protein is CASSLEASGRYNEQFF. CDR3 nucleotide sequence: TGTGCCAGCAGCTTAGAGGCTAGCGGGAGATACAATGAGCAGTTCTTC.

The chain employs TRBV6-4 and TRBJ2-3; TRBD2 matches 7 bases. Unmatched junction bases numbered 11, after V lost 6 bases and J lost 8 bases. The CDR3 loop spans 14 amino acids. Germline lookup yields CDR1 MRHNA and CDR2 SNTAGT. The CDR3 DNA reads TGTGCCAGCAGCGAGACTAGCCTTGATGGTACGCAGTATTTT. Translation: CASSETSLDGTQYF.

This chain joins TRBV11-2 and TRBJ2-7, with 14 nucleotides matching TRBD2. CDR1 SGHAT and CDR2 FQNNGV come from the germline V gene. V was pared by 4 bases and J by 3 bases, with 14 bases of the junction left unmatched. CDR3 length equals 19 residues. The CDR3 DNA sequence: TGTGCCAGCAGCTCACCTGCCGGGACTAGCGGGGGTCACCACTACGAGCAGTACTTC. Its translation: CASSSPAGTSGGHHYEQYF.

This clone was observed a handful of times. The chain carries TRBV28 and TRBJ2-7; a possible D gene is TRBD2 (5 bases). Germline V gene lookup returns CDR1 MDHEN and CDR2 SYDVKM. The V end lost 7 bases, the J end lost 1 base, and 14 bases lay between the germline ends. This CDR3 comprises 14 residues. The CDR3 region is CASTAPGRSYEQYF. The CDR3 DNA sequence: TGTGCCAGCACGGCCCCGGGAAGGTCCTACGAGCAGTACTTC.

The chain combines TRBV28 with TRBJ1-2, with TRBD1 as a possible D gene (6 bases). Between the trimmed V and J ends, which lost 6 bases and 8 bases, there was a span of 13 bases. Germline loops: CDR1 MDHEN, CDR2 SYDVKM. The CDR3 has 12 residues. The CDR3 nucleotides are TGTGCCAGCAGGACGGGGGGCGGCGGCTACACCTTC. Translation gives CASRTGGGGYTF.

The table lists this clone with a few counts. CDR3 residues: CASSRLGDRGAEQYF. CDR3 coding DNA: TGTGCCAGCAGTCGTCTGGGGGACAGGGGCGCCGAGCAGTACTTC. The genes are TRBV27 and TRBJ2-7, with 10 bases aligning to TRBD1. The CDR3 has 15 amino acids. After removal of 5 bases from V and 6 bases from J, the junction contained 10 bases not matched to a gene. Germline CDR1 is MNHEY and CDR2 is SMNVEV (reference sequence).

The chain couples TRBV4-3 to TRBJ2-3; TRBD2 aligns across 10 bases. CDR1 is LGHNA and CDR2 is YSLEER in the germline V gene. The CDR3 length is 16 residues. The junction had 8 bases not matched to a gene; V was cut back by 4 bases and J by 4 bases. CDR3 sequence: CASSPTLAGESDTQYF. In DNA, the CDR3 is TGCGCCAGCAGCCCTACCCTAGCGGGAGAATCAGATACGCAGTATTTT.

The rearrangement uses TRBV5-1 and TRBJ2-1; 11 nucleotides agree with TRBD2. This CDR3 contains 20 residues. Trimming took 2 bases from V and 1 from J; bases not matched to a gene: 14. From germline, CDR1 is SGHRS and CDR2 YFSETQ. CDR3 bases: TGCGCCAGCAGCTTCACCTTCCCGGGACTAGCGGCTCTTTCCTACAATGAGCAGTTCTTC. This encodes CASSFTFPGLAALSYNEQFF.

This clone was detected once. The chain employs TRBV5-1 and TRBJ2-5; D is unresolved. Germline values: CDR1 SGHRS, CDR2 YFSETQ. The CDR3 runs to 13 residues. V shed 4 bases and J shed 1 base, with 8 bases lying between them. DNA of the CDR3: TGCGCCAGCAGCGTAATGGCCCAAGAGACCCAGTACTTC. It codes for CASSVMAQETQYF.

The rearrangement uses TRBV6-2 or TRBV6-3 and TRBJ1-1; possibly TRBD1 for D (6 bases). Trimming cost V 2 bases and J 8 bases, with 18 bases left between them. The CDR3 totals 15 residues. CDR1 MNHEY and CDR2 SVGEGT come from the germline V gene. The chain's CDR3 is CASSYRSPSGTEAFF. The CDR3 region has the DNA TGTGCCAGCAGTTACCGTTCCCCTTCCGGGACAGAAGCTTTCTTT.